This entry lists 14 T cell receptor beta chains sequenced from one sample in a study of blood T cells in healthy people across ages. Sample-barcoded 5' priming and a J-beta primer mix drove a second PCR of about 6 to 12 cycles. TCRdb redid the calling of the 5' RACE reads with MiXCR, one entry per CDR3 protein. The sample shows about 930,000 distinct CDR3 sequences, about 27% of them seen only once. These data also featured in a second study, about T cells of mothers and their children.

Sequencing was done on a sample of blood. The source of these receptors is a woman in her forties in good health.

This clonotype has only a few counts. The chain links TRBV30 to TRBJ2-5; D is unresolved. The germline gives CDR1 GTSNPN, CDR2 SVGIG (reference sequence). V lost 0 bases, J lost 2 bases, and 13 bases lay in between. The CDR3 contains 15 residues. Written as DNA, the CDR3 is TGTGCCTGGAGTGTACTGTCCCCGATTCAAGAGACCCAGTACTTC. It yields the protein CAWSVLSPIQETQYF.

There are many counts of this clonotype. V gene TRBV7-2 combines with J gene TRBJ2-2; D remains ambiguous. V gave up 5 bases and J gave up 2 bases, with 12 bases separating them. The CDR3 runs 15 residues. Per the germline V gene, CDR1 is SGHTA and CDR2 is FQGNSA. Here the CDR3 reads CASSPRLANTGELFF. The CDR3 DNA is TGTGCCAGCAGCCCTAGACTGGCAAACACCGGGGAGCTGTTTTTT.

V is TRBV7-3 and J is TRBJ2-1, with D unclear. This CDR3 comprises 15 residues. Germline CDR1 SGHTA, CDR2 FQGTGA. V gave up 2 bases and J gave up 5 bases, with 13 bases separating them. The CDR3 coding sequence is TGTGCCAGCAGCTTATCAGGCTTCTCGGACAATGAGCAGTTCTTC. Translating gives CASSLSGFSDNEQFF.

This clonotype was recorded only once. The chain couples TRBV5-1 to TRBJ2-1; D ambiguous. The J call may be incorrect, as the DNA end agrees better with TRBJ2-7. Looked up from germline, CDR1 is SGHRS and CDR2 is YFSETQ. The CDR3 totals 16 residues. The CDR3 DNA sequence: TGCGCCAGCAGCTTGGCAGGATTAGCTACCTACAATGAGCAGTACTTC. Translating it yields CASSLAGLATYNEQYF.

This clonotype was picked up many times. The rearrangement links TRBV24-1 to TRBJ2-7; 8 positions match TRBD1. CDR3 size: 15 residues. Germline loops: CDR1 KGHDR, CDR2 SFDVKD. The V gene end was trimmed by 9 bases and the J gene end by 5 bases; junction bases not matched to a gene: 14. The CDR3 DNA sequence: TGTGCCACCGCCCCGACAGGGGCCCTGGTGGACGAGCAGTACTTC. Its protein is CATAPTGALVDEQYF.

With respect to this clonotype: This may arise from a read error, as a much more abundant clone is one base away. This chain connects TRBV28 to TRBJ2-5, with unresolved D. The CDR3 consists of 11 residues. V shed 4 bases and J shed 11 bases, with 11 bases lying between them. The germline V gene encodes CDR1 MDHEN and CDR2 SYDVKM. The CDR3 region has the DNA TGTGCCAGCAGTTCGGGCATGGAGCAGTACTTC. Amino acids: CASSSGMEQYF.

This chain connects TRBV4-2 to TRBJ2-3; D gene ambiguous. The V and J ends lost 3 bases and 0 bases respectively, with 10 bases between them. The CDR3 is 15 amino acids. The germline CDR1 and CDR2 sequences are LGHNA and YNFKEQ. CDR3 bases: TGTGCCAGCAGCCAGGCAGAGATTAGCACAGATACGCAGTATTTT. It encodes CASSQAEISTDTQYF.

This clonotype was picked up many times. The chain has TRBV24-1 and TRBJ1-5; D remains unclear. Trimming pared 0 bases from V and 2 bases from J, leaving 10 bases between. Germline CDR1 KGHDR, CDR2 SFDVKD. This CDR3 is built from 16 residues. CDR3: CATSDLPNTRNQPQHF. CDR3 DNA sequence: TGTGCCACCAGTGATTTGCCAAACACCCGCAATCAGCCCCAGCATTTT.

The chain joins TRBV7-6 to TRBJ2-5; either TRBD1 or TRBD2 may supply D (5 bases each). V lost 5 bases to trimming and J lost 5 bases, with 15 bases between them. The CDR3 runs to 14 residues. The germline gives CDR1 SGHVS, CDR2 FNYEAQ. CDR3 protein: CASSPLTEGETQYF. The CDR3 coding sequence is TGTGCCAGCAGCCCGCTCACCGAGGGGGAGACCCAGTACTTC.

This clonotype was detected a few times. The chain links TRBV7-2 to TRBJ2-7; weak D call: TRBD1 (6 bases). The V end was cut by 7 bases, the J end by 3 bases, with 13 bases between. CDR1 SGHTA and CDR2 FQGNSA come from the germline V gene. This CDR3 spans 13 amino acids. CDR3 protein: CASKQGNFYEQYF. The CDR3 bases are TGTGCCAGCAAACAGGGAAACTTCTACGAGCAGTACTTC.

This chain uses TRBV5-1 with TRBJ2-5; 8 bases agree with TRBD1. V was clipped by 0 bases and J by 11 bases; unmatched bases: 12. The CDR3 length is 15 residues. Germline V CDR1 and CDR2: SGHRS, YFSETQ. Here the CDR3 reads CASSLVGQGAVEQYF. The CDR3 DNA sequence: TGCGCCAGCAGCTTGGTGGGGCAGGGGGCGGTTGAGCAGTACTTC.

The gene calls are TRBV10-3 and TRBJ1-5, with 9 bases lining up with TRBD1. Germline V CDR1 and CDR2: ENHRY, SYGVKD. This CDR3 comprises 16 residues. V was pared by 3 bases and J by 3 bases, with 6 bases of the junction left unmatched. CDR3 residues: CAISDLDRGNNQPQHF. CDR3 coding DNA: TGTGCCATCAGTGACTTGGACAGGGGTAACAATCAGCCCCAGCATTTT.

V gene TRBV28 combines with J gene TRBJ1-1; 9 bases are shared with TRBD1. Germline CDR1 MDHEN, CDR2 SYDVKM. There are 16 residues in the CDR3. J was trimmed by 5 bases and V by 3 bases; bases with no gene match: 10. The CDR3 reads CASSFTMGQGRTEAFF. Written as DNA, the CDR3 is TGTGCCAGCAGTTTTACAATGGGACAGGGAAGGACTGAAGCTTTCTTT.

CDR3 sequence: CASSLVGQTLAKNIQYF. In DNA form, the CDR3 reads TGTGCCAGCAGCTTGGTGGGTCAAACGCTAGCCAAAAACATTCAGTACTTC. The chain couples TRBV5-6 to TRBJ2-4; D is unresolved. CDR3 length equals 17 residues. The germline V gene has CDR1 SGHDT and CDR2 YYEEEE. Trimming removed 0 bases from V and 0 bases from J, with 13 bases in between.